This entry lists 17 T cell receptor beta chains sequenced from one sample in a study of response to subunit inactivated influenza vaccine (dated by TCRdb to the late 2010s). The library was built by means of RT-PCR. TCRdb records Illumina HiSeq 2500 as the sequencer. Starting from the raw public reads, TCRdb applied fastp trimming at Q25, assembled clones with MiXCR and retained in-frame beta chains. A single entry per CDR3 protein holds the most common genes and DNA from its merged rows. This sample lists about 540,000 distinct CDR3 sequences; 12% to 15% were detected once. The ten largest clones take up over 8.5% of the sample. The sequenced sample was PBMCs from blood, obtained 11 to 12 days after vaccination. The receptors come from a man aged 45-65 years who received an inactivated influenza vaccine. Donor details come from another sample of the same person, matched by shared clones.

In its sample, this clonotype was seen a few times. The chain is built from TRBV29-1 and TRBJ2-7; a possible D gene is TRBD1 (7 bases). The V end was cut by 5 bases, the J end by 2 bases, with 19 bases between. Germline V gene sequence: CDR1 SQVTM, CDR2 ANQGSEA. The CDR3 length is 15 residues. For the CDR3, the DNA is TGCAGCGTTCAGGGGGGAAATGTTGGAACCTACGAGCAGTACTTC. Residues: CSVQGGNVGTYEQYF.

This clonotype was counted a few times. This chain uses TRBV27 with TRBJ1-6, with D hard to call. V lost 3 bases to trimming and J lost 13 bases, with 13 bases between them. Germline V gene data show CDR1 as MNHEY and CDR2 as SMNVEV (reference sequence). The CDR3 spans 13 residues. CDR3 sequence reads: CASSLGPANPLHF. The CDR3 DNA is TGTGCCAGCAGTTTGGGTCCAGCTAACCCCCTCCACTTT.

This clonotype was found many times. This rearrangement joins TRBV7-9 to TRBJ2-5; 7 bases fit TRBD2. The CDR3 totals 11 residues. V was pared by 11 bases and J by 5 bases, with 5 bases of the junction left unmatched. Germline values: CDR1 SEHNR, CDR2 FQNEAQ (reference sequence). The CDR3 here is CAVLALETQYF. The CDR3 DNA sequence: TGTGCCGTACTAGCGCTGGAGACCCAGTACTTC. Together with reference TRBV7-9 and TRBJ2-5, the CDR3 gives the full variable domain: DTGVSQNPRHKITKRGQNVTFRCDPISEHNRLYWYRQTLGQGPEFLTYFQNEAQLEKSRLLSDRFSAERPKGSFSTLEIQRTEQGDSAMYLCAVLALETQYFGPGTRLLVL.

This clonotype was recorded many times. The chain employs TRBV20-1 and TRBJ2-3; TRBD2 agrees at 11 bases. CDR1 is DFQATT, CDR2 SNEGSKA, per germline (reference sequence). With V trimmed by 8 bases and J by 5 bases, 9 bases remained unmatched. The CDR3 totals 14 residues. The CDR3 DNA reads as TGCAGTACCCACTTAGCGGGAGGGCTAGATACGCAGTATTTT. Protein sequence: CSTHLAGGLDTQYF.

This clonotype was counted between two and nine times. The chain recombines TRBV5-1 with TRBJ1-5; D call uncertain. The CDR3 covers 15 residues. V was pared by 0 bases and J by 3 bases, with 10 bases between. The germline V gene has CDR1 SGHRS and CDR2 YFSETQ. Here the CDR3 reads CASSLEEELNQPQHF. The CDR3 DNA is TGCGCCAGCAGCTTGGAGGAGGAGCTCAATCAGCCCCAGCATTTT. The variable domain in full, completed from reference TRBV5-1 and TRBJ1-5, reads KAGVTQTPRYLIKTRGQQVTLSCSPISGHRSVSWYQQTPGQGLQFLFEYFSETQRNKGNFPGRFSGRQFSNSRSEMNVSTLELGDSALYLCASSLEEELNQPQHFGDGTRLSIL.

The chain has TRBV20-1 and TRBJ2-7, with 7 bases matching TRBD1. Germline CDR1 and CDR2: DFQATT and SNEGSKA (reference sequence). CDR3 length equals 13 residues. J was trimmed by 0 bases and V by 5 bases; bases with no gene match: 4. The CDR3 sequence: CSAQQGFSYEQYF. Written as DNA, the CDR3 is TGCAGTGCTCAACAGGGGTTCTCCTACGAGCAGTACTTC.

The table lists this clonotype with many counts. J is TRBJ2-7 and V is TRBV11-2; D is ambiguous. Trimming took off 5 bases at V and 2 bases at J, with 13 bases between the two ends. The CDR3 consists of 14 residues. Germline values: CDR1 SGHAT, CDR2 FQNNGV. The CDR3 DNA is TGTGCCAGCAGCGTCGCAGGTAACCCCTACGAGCAGTACTTC. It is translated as CASSVAGNPYEQYF.

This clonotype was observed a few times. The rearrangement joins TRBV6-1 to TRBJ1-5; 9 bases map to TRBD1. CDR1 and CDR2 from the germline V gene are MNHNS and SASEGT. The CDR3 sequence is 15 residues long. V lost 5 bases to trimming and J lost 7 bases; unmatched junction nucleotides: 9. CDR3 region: CASSTGDRAAQPQHF. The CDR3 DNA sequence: TGTGCCAGCAGTACCGGGGACAGGGCGGCCCAGCCCCAGCATTTT.

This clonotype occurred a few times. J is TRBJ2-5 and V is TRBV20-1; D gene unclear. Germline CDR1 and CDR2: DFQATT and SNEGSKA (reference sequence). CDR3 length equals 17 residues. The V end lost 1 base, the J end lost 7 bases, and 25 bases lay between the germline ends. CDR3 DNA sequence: TGCAGTGCTAGAGCCACCCTGTACATGAGCCCCGTCGGGACCCAGTACTTC. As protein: CSARATLYMSPVGTQYF.

CDR3 amino acids: CASSFFGANEQYF. In nucleotides, the CDR3 is TGTGCCAGCAGTTTCTTCGGGGCGAACGAGCAGTACTTC. The V call is TRBV27, the J call TRBJ2-7; the D call may be TRBD1 or TRBD2 (5 bases each). The V gene lost 3 bases and the J gene lost 5 bases, with 11 bases spanning the gap. In germline, CDR1 is MNHEY, CDR2 SMNVEV (reference sequence). There are 13 residues in the CDR3.

The CDR3 loop reads CSVVPRRIYNEQFF. The CDR3, as DNA: TGCAGCGTTGTGCCCCGTAGGATATACAATGAGCAGTTCTTC. The chain couples TRBV29-1 to TRBJ2-1; no clear D. CDR1 and CDR2 (germline): SQVTM, ANQGSEA. This CDR3 has 14 residues. Between the trimmed V and J ends, which lost 4 bases and 4 bases, there was a span of 14 bases.

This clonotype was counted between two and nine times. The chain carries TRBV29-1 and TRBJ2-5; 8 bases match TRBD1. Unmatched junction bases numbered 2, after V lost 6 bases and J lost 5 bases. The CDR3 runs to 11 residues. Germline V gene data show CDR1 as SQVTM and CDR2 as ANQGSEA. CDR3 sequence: CSVQGGETQYF. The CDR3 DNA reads TGCAGCGTACAGGGGGGTGAGACCCAGTACTTC.

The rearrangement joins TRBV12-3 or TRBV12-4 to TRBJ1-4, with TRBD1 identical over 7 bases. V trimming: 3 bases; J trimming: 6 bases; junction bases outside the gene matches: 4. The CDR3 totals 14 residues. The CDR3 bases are TGTGCCAGCAGTTTGACAGGGAGTCATGAAAAACTGTTTTTT. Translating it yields CASSLTGSHEKLFF.

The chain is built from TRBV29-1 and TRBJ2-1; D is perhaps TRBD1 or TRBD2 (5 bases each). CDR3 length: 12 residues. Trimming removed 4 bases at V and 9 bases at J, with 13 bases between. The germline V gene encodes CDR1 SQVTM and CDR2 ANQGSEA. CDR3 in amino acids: CSVGQSRGEQFF. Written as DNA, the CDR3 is TGCAGCGTTGGACAGTCCCGGGGTGAGCAGTTCTTC.

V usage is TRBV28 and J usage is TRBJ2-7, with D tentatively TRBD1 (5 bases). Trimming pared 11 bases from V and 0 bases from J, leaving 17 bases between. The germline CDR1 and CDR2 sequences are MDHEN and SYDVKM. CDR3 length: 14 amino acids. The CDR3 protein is CAGSNSDSSYEQYF. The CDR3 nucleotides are TGTGCCGGTTCGAACAGTGACAGCTCCTACGAGCAGTACTTC.

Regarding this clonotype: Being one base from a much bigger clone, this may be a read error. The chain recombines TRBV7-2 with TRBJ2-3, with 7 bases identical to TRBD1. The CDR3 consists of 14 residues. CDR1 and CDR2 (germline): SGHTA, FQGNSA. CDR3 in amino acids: CACRMTGIKDTQYF. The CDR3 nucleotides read TGTGCCTGCAGGATGACAGGGATTAAGGATACGCAGTATTTT.

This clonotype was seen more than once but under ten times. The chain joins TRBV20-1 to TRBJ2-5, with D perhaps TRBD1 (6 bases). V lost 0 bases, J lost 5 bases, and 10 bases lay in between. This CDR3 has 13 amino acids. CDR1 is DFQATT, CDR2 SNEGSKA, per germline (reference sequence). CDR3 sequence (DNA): TGCAGTGCTAGAGATTCCAGGGGTGAGACCCAGTACTTC. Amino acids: CSARDSRGETQYF.